This T cell receptor (beta chain) was recorded in a study of blood T cell repertoires in COVID-19. Study details: Researchers got acute and convalescent COVID-19 samples from the United States, Italy and Spain. PBMCs, B-cell-depleted T cells, or T cells provided the cDNA or gDNA that made up the material.

There are 15 residues in the CDR3. In the original processing: Reference gene primer amplification gave nucleated cell count estimates. Repertoires were generated with immunoSEQ multiplex PCR, while TCRdb's copy carries only in-frame clones and drops some. That table gives V, J and clone size, and the DNA gave D and trimming. The data show 250,000 or so clones, with around 80% seen just once and less than 6.5% held by the top ten. V gene TRBV21-1 combines with J gene TRBJ1-5. TRBV21-1 has pseudogene status. Sample: peripheral blood. The receptor was isolated from a human donor in a cohort sampled during active COVID-19. CDR3 sequence (DNA): TGTGCCAGCAGCAAAAGGGCGGGGTGTAGTCAGCCCCAGCATTTT. Translation gives CASSKRAGCSQPQHF.